Following are 25 T cell receptor beta chains from one sample sequenced in a study of blood T cell repertoires in COVID-19. TCRdb keeps only in-frame clones here, not all; method: immunoSEQ multiplex PCR. The sample consists of about 160,000 clones, around 90% of them appearing once. The material sequenced was peripheral blood. The receptor source for this set is a woman in her sixties who had recovered from COVID-19.

V gene TRBV4-3 combines with J gene TRBJ2-2; D not resolved. V lost 6 bases to trimming and J lost 4 bases, with 9 bases between them. Looked up from germline, CDR1 is LGHNA and CDR2 is YSLEER. The CDR3 totals 13 residues. CDR3 amino acids: CASSRGVTGELFF. In DNA form, the CDR3 reads TGCGCCAGCAGTCGAGGCGTCACCGGGGAGCTGTTTTTT.

V is TRBV10-2 and J is TRBJ1-1; a possible D gene is TRBD1 (5 bases). Germline loops: CDR1 WSHSY, CDR2 SAAADI. The CDR3 is made up of 12 amino acids. The V and J ends lost 3 bases and 8 bases respectively, with 10 bases between them. CDR3 protein: CASSDRTREAFF. CDR3 nucleotide sequence: TGCGCCAGCAGTGACAGGACACGGGAAGCTTTCTTT.

There are a few counts of this clone. The chain uses TRBV28 and TRBJ1-6, with a weak D call TRBD1 (5 bases). The CDR3 is made up of 12 amino acids. The V end lost 6 bases, the J end lost 15 bases, and 15 bases lay between the germline ends. CDR1 is MDHEN and CDR2 is SYDVKM in the germline V gene. The CDR3 nucleotides read TGTGCCAGCAGCCTTCAGGGCCTGGGCCTCCACTTT. Translation: CASSLQGLGLHF.

The gene calls are TRBV5-1 and TRBJ2-7, with 7 bases aligning to TRBD1. Germline V CDR1 and CDR2: SGHRS, YFSETQ. This CDR3 is built from 16 residues. Losses at the gene ends were 2 bases for V and 6 bases for J; bases not matched to a gene: 14. The CDR3 coding sequence is TGCGCCAGCAGCTTATCGCCCGGGACAGCTGCAGGCGAGCAGTACTTC. It specifies CASSLSPGTAAGEQYF.

V and J are TRBV30 and TRBJ1-1; D gene uncertain. The CDR3 has 11 amino acids. V lost 5 bases and J lost 0, with 4 bases in between. The germline V gene encodes CDR1 GTSNPN and CDR2 SVGIG (reference sequence). The CDR3 sequence: CAWRLNTEAFF. The CDR3 DNA follows: TGTGCCTGGCGGTTGAACACTGAAGCTTTCTTT.

The rearrangement links TRBV6-2 or TRBV6-3 to TRBJ1-1; tentative D call: TRBD1 (6 bases). CDR1 and CDR2 from the germline V gene are MNHEY and SVGEGT. The CDR3 consists of 14 residues. V was trimmed by 5 bases and J by 0 bases, leaving 10 bases between them. CDR3: CASSDGQLNTEAFF. The CDR3 DNA reads as TGTGCCAGCAGTGACGGACAGCTGAACACTGAAGCTTTCTTT.

This clone was found once. The chain recombines TRBV2 with TRBJ2-7; a weak D match, TRBD1 (6 bases). V lost 6 bases to trimming and J lost 5 bases, with 20 bases between them. CDR3 length: 15 residues. Germline lookup yields CDR1 SNHLY and CDR2 FYNNEI. The CDR3 DNA follows: TGTGCCAGCAGCCAGCTTACAGGGTTAGGCGACGAGCAGTACTTC. Encoded protein: CASSQLTGLGDEQYF.

The DNA for the CDR3 is TGTGCCAGCAGGAAGACAGGGGGATCCTCGGAGCTGTTTTTT. Encoded protein: CASRKTGGSSELFF. This chain uses TRBV6-5 with TRBJ2-2; 9 bases are shared with TRBD1. With 6 bases clipped from V and 10 bases from J, the junction kept 9 bases outside the gene matches. The CDR3 runs to 14 residues. In germline, CDR1 is MNHEY, CDR2 SVGAGI.

This clone was seen a handful of times. The chain uses TRBV3-1 (or the pseudogene TRBV3-2) and TRBJ1-6, with 9 positions matching TRBD1. The CDR3 spans 16 residues. V was pared by 4 bases and J by 9 bases, with 10 bases of the junction left unmatched. Per germline, CDR1 LGHDT and CDR2 YNNKEL (reference sequence). CDR3 amino acids: CASSLPSGQGFSPLHF. The CDR3, as DNA: TGTGCCAGCAGCCTCCCATCGGGACAGGGTTTTTCACCCCTCCACTTT.

This chain's CDR3 is CASSLTGTGVDEQFF. The CDR3 DNA follows: TGCGCCAGCAGCCTAACCGGGACAGGGGTGGATGAGCAGTTCTTC. The chain links TRBV5-1 to TRBJ2-1; the match to TRBD1 covers 10 bases. Looked up from germline, CDR1 is SGHRS and CDR2 is YFSETQ. The CDR3 extends over 15 amino acids. Unmatched junction bases numbered 9, after V lost 4 bases and J lost 8 bases. Using reference TRBV5-1 and TRBJ2-1 for the parts outside the CDR3, the full variable domain is KAGVTQTPRYLIKTRGQQVTLSCSPISGHRSVSWYQQTPGQGLQFLFEYFSETQRNKGNFPGRFSGRQFSNSRSEMNVSTLELGDSALYLCASSLTGTGVDEQFFGPGTRLTVL.

This chain uses TRBV30 with TRBJ1-2, with 10 bases aligning to TRBD1. V lost 2 bases to trimming and J lost 6 bases; unmatched junction nucleotides: 9. The CDR3 totals 15 residues. Germline-derived CDR1 and CDR2 are GTSNPN and SVGIG (reference sequence). The CDR3 region has the DNA TGTGCCTGGAGTCGCTGGACAGGGGGATTGGATGGCTACACCTTC. Its translation is CAWSRWTGGLDGYTF. Supplemented by reference TRBV30 and TRBJ1-2, the full variable domain reads SQTIHQWPATLVQPVGSPLSLECTVEGTSNPNLYWYRQAAGRGLQLLFYSVGIGQISSEVPQNLSASRPQDRQFILSSKKLLLSDSGFYLCAWSRWTGGLDGYTFGSGTRLTVV.

The chain employs TRBV5-4 and TRBJ2-5; the D gene is possibly TRBD1 (5 bases). Germline-derived CDR1 and CDR2 are SGHNT and YYREEE (reference sequence). The CDR3 has 15 residues. The germline V and J ends were trimmed by 0 bases and 3 bases, with 12 bases remaining between them. The CDR3 sequence: CASSLAQGREETQYF. The CDR3 DNA reads as TGTGCCAGCAGCTTGGCCCAGGGCAGGGAAGAGACCCAGTACTTC.

The chain is built from TRBV29-1 and TRBJ2-7; TRBD1 might be the D (6 bases). The CDR3 is 13 amino acids. The ends were cut back, 3 bases at V and 3 bases at J, with 12 bases in the middle. Germline V gene lookup returns CDR1 SQVTM and CDR2 ANQGSEA. The chain's CDR3 is CSVDSLGGYEQYF. As DNA, the CDR3 is TGCAGCGTTGATTCCTTAGGGGGCTACGAGCAGTACTTC.

This clone was counted only a few times. The gene calls are TRBV5-5 and TRBJ2-7, with TRBD1 identical over 10 bases. The V gene end was trimmed by 4 bases and the J gene end by 2 bases; junction bases not matched to a gene: 6. Germline CDR1 reads SGHKS; CDR2 reads YYEKEE (reference sequence). The CDR3 contains 15 residues. Here the CDR3 DNA reads TGTGCCAGCAGCCAGACCGGGACAGGGGCCTACGAGCAGTACTTC. This translates into CASSQTGTGAYEQYF.

This sequence joins TRBV19 and TRBJ1-5, with TRBD1 matching 7 bases. Germline loops: CDR1 LNHDA, CDR2 SQIVND (reference sequence). The junction had 4 bases not matched to a gene; V was cut back by 8 bases and J by 0 bases. The CDR3 sequence is 14 residues long. The chain's CDR3 is CASQGGNSNQPQHF. The DNA of the CDR3 is TGTGCCAGTCAGGGGGGTAATAGCAATCAGCCCCAGCATTTT.

The chain employs TRBV7-2 and TRBJ2-1; 13 bases line up with TRBD2. Germline lookup yields CDR1 SGHTA and CDR2 FQGNSA. This CDR3 has 17 amino acids. With 1 base clipped from V and 7 bases from J, the junction kept 7 bases outside the gene matches. The CDR3 protein is CASSLEELAGGLNEQFF. Written as DNA, the CDR3 is TGTGCCAGCAGCTTAGAGGAACTAGCGGGGGGGCTTAATGAGCAGTTCTTC.

This clone was recorded a few times. The genes are TRBV5-1 and TRBJ1-1, with D perhaps matching TRBD1 (6 bases). There are 16 residues in the CDR3. Germline values: CDR1 SGHRS, CDR2 YFSETQ. V was clipped by 0 bases and J by 4 bases, with 16 bases between them. This chain's CDR3 is CASSLADWQGPTEAFF. The CDR3 coding sequence is TGCGCCAGCAGCTTGGCCGACTGGCAGGGGCCCACTGAAGCTTTCTTT.

The chain couples TRBV19 to TRBJ2-2, with a possible D match to TRBD2 (7 bases). The CDR3 length is 15 residues. Trimming removed 5 bases at V and 7 bases at J, with 17 bases between. Germline V gives CDR1 LNHDA, CDR2 SQIVND (reference sequence). The CDR3 DNA reads as TGTGCCAGTAGTGCCTTAAGGGGGGGGATCGGGGAGCTGTTTTTT. The encoded protein is CASSALRGGIGELFF.

V and J are TRBV11-2 and TRBJ1-2; D is unclear. Germline V CDR1 and CDR2: SGHAT, FQNNGV. Trimming took 6 bases from V and 0 from J, leaving 14 bases between them. This CDR3 spans 15 amino acids. The CDR3, as DNA: TGTGCCAGCAGTTCTCCCTGGCAATCTAACTATGGCTACACCTTC. Translating it yields CASSSPWQSNYGYTF.

The chain is built from TRBV5-1 and TRBJ1-2, with 9 bases matching TRBD1. The CDR3 is 16 amino acids. J lost 8 bases, V lost 4 bases, and 15 bases had no gene match. Per the germline V gene, CDR1 is SGHRS and CDR2 is YFSETQ. The chain's CDR3 is CASSPDSTGGGWGYTF. The DNA for the CDR3 is TGCGCCAGCAGCCCGGACTCAACAGGGGGCGGCTGGGGCTACACCTTC.

The chain uses TRBV6-4 and TRBJ2-4, with 7 bases identical to TRBD1. Germline V gene data show CDR1 as MRHNA and CDR2 as SNTAGT. This CDR3 spans 15 amino acids. With V trimmed by 9 bases and J by 0 bases, 8 bases remained unmatched. The CDR3 DNA follows: TGTGCCAGGACAAATCGGACAGGAGCCAAAAACATTCAGTACTTC. It yields the protein CARTNRTGAKNIQYF.

The chain links TRBV5-1 to TRBJ2-7; maybe TRBD2 (5 bases). Germline CDR1 SGHRS, CDR2 YFSETQ. The CDR3 sequence is 12 residues long. Trimming removed 5 bases from V and 0 bases from J, with 6 bases in between. CDR3 bases: TGCGCCAGCAGGGAGGTCTCCTACGAGCAGTACTTC. As protein: CASREVSYEQYF.

V and J are TRBV11-2 and TRBJ2-3; 13 nucleotides line up with TRBD2. The trim removed 2 bases at V and 1 base at J, leaving 9 bases unmatched. The CDR3 is 19 residues long. Per the germline V gene, CDR1 is SGHAT and CDR2 is FQNNGV. The CDR3 nucleotides read TGTGCCAGCAGCTTAATCACTAGCGGGGGGGCCGCCCGCACAGATACGCAGTATTTT. This gives the protein CASSLITSGGAARTDTQYF.

Only one count was recorded for this clone. The chain employs TRBV28 and TRBJ2-1, with TRBD1 matching 7 bases. The CDR3 totals 12 residues. Germline CDR1 and CDR2: MDHEN and SYDVKM. V gave up 7 bases and J gave up 9 bases; unmatched junction bases: 6. CDR3 sequence (DNA): TGTGCCAGCACCGGACAGGTGCTTGAGCAGTTCTTC. This sequence encodes CASTGQVLEQFF.

J is TRBJ1-1 and V is TRBV27; D is ambiguous. The CDR3 is made up of 13 amino acids. CDR1 MNHEY and CDR2 SMNVEV come from the germline V gene (reference sequence). V was shortened by 4 bases and J by 1 base, with 7 bases between the two germline ends. The DNA of the CDR3 is TGTGCCAGCAGTTCCCAATGGAACACTGAAGCTTTCTTT. Its protein is CASSSQWNTEAFF.